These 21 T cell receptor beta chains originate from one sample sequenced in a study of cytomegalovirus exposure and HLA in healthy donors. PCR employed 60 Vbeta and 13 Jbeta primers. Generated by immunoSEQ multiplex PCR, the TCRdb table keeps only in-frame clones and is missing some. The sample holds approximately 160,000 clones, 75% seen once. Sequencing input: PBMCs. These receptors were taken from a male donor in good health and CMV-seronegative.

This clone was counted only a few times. CDR3 amino acids: CASSLLGGREAFF. CDR3 nucleotides: TGTGCCAGCAGCTTATTGGGGGGACGTGAAGCTTTCTTT. This sequence joins TRBV7-3 and TRBJ1-1; D is perhaps TRBD1 (5 bases). This CDR3 comprises 13 residues. V was trimmed by 2 bases and J by 7 bases, leaving 11 bases between them. Germline assignment: CDR1 SGHTA and CDR2 FQGTGA.

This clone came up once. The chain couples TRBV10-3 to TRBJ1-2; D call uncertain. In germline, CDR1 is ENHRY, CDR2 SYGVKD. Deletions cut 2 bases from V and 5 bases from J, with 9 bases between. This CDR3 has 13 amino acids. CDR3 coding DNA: TGTGCCATCAGTGAGCCGCGGGTGTATGGCTACACCTTC. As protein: CAISEPRVYGYTF.

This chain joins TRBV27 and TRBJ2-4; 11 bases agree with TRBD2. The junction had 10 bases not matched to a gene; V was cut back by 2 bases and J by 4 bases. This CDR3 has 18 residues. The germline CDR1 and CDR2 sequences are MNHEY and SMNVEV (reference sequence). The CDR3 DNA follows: TGTGCCAGCAGTTTAAAGGGACTAGCGGAGGGGAGAAAAAACATTCAGTACTTC. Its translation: CASSLKGLAEGRKNIQYF.

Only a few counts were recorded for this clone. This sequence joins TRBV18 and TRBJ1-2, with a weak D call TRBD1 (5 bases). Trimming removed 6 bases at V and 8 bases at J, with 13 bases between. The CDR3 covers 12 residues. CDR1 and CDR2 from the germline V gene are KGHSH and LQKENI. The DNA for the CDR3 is TGTGCCAGCTCCGACAGAACCCACGGCTACACCTTC. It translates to CASSDRTHGYTF.

CDR3 in DNA: TGTGCCAGCAGCGAGGGGGTGACCCAGTACTTC. It encodes CASSEGVTQYF. The chain has TRBV7-7 and TRBJ2-5; the D gene is possibly TRBD1 (6 bases). There are 11 residues in the CDR3. Germline CDR1 is SSHAT and CDR2 is FNYEAQ (reference sequence). V was cut by 5 bases and J by 7 bases, with 8 bases left in between.

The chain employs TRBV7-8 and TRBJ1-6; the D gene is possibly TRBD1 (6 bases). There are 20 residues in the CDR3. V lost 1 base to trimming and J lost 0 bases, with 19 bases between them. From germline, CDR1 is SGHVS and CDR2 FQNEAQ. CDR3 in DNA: TGTGCCAGCAGCTTAGTAGTCTGGGGGGGCCCTAACTCCTATAATTCACCCCTCCACTTT. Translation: CASSLVVWGGPNSYNSPLHF.

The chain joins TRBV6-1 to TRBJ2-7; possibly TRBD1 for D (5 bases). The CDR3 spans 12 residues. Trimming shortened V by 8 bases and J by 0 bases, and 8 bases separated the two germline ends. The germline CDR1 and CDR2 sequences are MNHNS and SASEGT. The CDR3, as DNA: TGTGCCAGCTCCGACAGCTCCTACGAGCAGTACTTC. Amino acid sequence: CASSDSSYEQYF.

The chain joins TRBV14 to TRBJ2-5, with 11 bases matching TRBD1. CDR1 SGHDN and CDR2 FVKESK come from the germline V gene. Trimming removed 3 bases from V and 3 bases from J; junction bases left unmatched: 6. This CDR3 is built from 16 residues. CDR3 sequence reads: CASSHLPGQGEETQYF. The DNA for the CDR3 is TGTGCCAGCAGCCACCTCCCGGGACAGGGGGAAGAGACCCAGTACTTC.

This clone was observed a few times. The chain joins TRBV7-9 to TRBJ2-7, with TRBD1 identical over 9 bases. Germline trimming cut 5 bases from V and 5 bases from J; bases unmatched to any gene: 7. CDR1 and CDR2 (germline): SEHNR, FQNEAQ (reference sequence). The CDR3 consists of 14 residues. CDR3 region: CASSPGDRVHEQYF. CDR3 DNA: TGTGCCAGCAGCCCGGGGGACAGGGTCCACGAGCAGTACTTC. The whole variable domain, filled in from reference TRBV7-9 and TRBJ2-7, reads DTGVSQNPRHKITKRGQNVTFRCDPISEHNRLYWYRQTLGQGPEFLTYFQNEAQLEKSRLLSDRFSAERPKGSFSTLEIQRTEQGDSAMYLCASSPGDRVHEQYFGPGTRLTVT.

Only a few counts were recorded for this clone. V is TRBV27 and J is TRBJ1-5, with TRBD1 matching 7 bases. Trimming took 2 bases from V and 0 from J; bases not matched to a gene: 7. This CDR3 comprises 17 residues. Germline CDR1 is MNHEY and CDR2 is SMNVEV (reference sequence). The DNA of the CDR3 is TGTGCCAGCAGTTTAGGAGGGGGCGGCTATAGCAATCAGCCCCAGCATTTT. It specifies CASSLGGGGYSNQPQHF.

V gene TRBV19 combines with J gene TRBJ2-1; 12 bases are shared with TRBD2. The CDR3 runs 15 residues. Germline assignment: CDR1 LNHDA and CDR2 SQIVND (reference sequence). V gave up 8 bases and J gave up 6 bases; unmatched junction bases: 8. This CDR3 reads CASRETSGGRNEQFF. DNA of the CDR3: TGTGCCAGTCGAGAGACTAGCGGGGGCCGCAATGAGCAGTTCTTC.

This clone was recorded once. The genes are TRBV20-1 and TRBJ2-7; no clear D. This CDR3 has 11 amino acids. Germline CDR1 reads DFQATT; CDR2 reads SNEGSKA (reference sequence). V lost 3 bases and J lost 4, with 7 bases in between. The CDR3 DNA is TGCAGTGCTAGTTCAGATTACGAGCAGTACTTC. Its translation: CSASSDYEQYF.

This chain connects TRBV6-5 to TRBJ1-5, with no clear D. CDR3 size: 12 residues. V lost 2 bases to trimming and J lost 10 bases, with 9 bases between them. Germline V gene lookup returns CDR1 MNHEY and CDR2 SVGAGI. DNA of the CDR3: TGTGCCAGCAGTTACAGGAGAGGACCCCAGCATTTT. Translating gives CASSYRRGPQHF.

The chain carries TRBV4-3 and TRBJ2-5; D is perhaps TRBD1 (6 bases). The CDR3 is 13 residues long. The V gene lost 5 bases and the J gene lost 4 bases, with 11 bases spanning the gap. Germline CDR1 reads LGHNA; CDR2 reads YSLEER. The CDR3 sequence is CASSADRSETQYF. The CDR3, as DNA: TGCGCCAGCAGCGCGGACAGATCAGAGACCCAGTACTTC.

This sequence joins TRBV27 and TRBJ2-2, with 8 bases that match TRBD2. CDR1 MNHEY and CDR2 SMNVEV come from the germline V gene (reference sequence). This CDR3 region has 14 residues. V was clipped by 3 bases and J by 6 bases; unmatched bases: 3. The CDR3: CASSFTGGPGELFF. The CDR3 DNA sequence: TGTGCCAGCAGTTTCACGGGAGGGCCCGGGGAGCTGTTTTTT.

CDR3: CASSEDGLASTDTQYF. The CDR3 DNA is TGTGCCAGCAGCGAAGACGGACTAGCCAGCACAGATACGCAGTATTTT. J is TRBJ2-3 and V is TRBV9, with TRBD2 identical over 8 bases. Trimming took 3 bases from V and 0 from J; bases not matched to a gene: 6. The CDR3 is 16 residues long. In germline, CDR1 is SGDLS, CDR2 YYNGEE.

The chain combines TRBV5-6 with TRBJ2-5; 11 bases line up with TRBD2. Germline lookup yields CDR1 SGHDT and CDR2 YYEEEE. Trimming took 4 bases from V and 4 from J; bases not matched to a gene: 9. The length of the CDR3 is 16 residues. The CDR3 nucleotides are TGTGCCAGCAGCCTCTGGGCTAGCGGGGGGCCAGAGACCCAGTACTTC. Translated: CASSLWASGGPETQYF.

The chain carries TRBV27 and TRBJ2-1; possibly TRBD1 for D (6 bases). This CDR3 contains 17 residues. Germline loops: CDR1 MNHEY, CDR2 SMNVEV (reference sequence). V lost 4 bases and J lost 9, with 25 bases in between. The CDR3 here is CASSSIPPGHPPTEQFF. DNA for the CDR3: TGTGCCAGCAGTTCGATACCACCGGGACACCCACCTACTGAGCAGTTCTTC.

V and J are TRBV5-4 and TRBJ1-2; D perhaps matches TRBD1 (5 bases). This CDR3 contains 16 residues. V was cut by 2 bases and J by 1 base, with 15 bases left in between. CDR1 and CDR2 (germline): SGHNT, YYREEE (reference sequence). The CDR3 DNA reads TGTGCCAGCAGCTTCCTGGGAGGGGCGGATAACTATGGCTACACCTTC. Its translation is CASSFLGGADNYGYTF.

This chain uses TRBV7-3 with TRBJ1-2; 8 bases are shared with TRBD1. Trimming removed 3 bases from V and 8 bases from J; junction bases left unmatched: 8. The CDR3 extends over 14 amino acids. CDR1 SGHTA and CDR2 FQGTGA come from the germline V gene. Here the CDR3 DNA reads TGTGCCAGCAGCTTCAGGGGGCGCGAGGCGGGCTACACCTTC. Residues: CASSFRGREAGYTF.

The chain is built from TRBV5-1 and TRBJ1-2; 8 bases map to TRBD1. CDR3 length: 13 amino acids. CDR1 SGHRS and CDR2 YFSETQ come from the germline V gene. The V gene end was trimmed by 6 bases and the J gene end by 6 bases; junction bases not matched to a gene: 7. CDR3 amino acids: CASTRGRGDGYTF. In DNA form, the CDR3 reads TGCGCCAGCACCAGGGGGCGAGGTGATGGCTACACCTTC. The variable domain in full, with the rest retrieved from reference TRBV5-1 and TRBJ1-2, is KAGVTQTPRYLIKTRGQQVTLSCSPISGHRSVSWYQQTPGQGLQFLFEYFSETQRNKGNFPGRFSGRQFSNSRSEMNVSTLELGDSALYLCASTRGRGDGYTFGSGTRLTVV.